This TCR beta chain emerged from a study of blood T cells in healthy people across ages (dated by TCRdb to 2015 to 2017). In terms of the full investigation: In model experiments, template switching captured roughly one uniquely barcoded TCR beta cDNA molecule for every two T cells. Using deep sequencing normalized with unique cDNA molecular identifiers, the study measured how TCR beta repertoire diversity changes with age. The donors were split into four age groups: young (average around 15 years), middle-aged (roughly 40), aged (62) and long-lived (roughly 88). To avoid experimental bias, donors of different ages were randomly spread across the sequencing lanes. Using the same blood draw, the study looked at two additional independent replicas of 1 million unique cDNA reads for two donors, one aged 18 to 30 and the other aged 80 or older.

Library preparation was by 5' RACE. Sequencing instrument: Illumina HiSeq 2500. The second PCR ran for roughly 7 to 12 cycles and used a J-beta primer mix along with a sample-barcoded 5' primer. A unique molecular identifier was introduced onto each TCR beta cDNA molecule by a template-switch 5' adaptor carrying 12 random nucleotides. At least 2.5 million CDR3-containing paired-end reads were obtained from each sample. First-strand cDNA synthesis was performed from all RNA using the Mint cDNA synthesis kit, with priming by a TRBC-specific oligonucleotide. Following uracil-DNA glycosylase treatment, all cDNA underwent a first 18-cycle PCR with the universal primers M1SS and BC2_uni_R. The original pipeline was this. Each sample was normalized by randomly selecting 1 million high-quality reads, each carrying a distinct molecular identifier. Reads with shared molecular identifiers were discarded instead of being binned into consensus sequences. CDR3 identification, clonotype clustering and error correction used MiTCR with a Q25 quality threshold and the strictest error-elimination algorithm. A nonparametric unseen species model with Euler transformation was used to estimate a lower bound on total TCR beta diversity. TCRdb handled the public reads itself, with Q25 trimming in fastp and clone calling in MiXCR, and kept productive beta chains. CDR3 protein duplicates are merged, each entry listing the most common genes and DNA. These V and J calls originate from TCRdb's pipeline instead of the authors' own analysis. This sample lists roughly 730,000 distinct CDR3 sequences; about 56% were detected once. The ten largest clones represent around 25% of the sample.

Study-wide conclusions, independent of this receptor: Observed TCR beta diversity correlated strongly with the percentage of naive T cells measured by flow cytometry. The CMV infection status of donors was not known, potentially confounding age-related changes in expanded clonotypes. Bulk unsorted PBMC profiling prevented conclusive comparison of naive and antigen-experienced compartments. Estimates of total diversity based on one million sequenced T cells were considered lower bounds and underestimates. Compared with the aged group, the long-lived group had more naive CD4+ T cells, fewer expanded clones and increased TCR diversity, a pattern suggesting age selection. As age increased, observed TCR beta diversity per million T cells dropped in a roughly linear way, and a significant reduction was already evident by age 40.

This clonotype has only one observation. No antigen is known for it. No base qualities exist here, and no much larger clone lies one base off it. Donors were around 37 systemically healthy Caucasian individuals from Russia aged roughly 6 to 100 years. Approximately 9.7 milliliters of peripheral blood were drawn from each donor into EDTA-treated Vacutainer tubes. Ficoll-Paque density-gradient centrifugation was used to isolate PBMCs, with at least 7 million obtained per sample. Trizol reagent was used to extract total RNA from the PBMCs, yielding at least 5.5 micrograms per sample. For every donor, an aliquot of PBMCs went through flow cytometry to measure the percentages of naive CD45RAhigh/CD27high T cells. The V end gives up 3 bases and the J end 1 base, leaving 6 bases in the junction not matched to a gene. CDR1 SGDLS and CDR2 YYNGEE are derived from the germline V gene. The CDR3 sequence holds 17 residues, the cysteine and phenylalanine included. Only CDR3 DNA remains: 51 bases, in frame from the first base.

The V and J genes are TRBV9 and TRBJ2-1; 11 bases in the middle match TRBD2. The sequenced material came from blood. The origin of this receptor is a man aged 40-55 years in good health. The CDR3 reads as follows: CASSATSGIRSYNEQFF. The nucleotide sequence reads TGTGCCAGCAGCGCGACTAGCGGGATAAGGTCCTACAATGAGCAGTTCTTC.